The next 14 T cell receptor beta chains were all read from a single sample in a study of patients and donors after allogeneic stem cell transplantation. Each CDR3 protein gets one entry after TCRdb re-called the RT-PCR reads with MiXCR. The sample holds approximately 140,000 distinct CDR3 sequences, about a third seen once. Sequences were obtained from blood, either unsorted or a sorted T cell fraction (not recorded which). The receptor set was obtained from a human donor who was either an allogeneic HSCT recipient or a stem cell or donor lymphocyte infusion donor (not recorded which). It is not recorded whose cells these are; they may come from a transplant donor.

The CDR3 is CAISESGTSGAYEQYV. The CDR3 DNA reads as TGTGCCATCAGTGAGTCCGGGACTAGCGGGGCCTACGAGCAGTACGTC. J is TRBJ2-7 and V is TRBV10-3; 13 nucleotides match TRBD2. The trim removed 0 bases at V and 2 bases at J, leaving 1 base unmatched. This CDR3 is 16 amino acids long. The germline V gene encodes CDR1 ENHRY and CDR2 SYGVKD.

This clonotype was recorded at least ten times. The chain has TRBV4-3 and TRBJ1-2; D is perhaps TRBD1 (5 bases). CDR3 size: 15 residues. The V end lost 1 base, the J end lost 4 bases, and 13 bases lay between the germline ends. CDR1 is LGHNA and CDR2 is YSLEER in the germline V gene. The CDR3 loop reads CASSQVKGWGYGYTF. The DNA of the CDR3 is TGCGCCAGCAGCCAAGTCAAGGGGTGGGGCTATGGCTACACCTTC.

The CDR3 bases are TGTGCCAGCAGCCTCTTAAGGGCAGGGGAGACCCAGTACTTC. Its translation is CASSLLRAGETQYF. The chain couples TRBV6-5 to TRBJ2-5, with D possibly being TRBD1 (5 bases). Between the trimmed V and J ends, which lost 6 bases and 5 bases, there was a span of 16 bases. The length of the CDR3 is 14 residues. The germline V gene has CDR1 MNHEY and CDR2 SVGAGI.

This clonotype was detected only a few times. V usage is TRBV12-3 or TRBV12-4 and J usage is TRBJ1-2, with no clear D. Trimming shortened V by 5 bases and J by 7 bases, and 14 bases separated the two germline ends. CDR3 length: 13 amino acids. The CDR3 DNA is TGTGCCAGCAGTCCCGGGTCTAGGAGTGGCTACACCTTC. Its translation: CASSPGSRSGYTF.

The rearrangement links TRBV6-2 or TRBV6-3 to TRBJ2-1; D not certain. CDR1 and CDR2 (germline): MNHEY, SVGEGT. Trimming pared 6 bases from V and 0 bases from J, leaving 15 bases between. The CDR3 extends over 16 amino acids. The CDR3 DNA reads as TGTGCCAGCAGCCCTACCCTCATGGGCTCCTACAATGAGCAGTTCTTC. Translating it yields CASSPTLMGSYNEQFF.

The sample holds a few counts of this clonotype. This chain joins TRBV9 and TRBJ2-7, with 7 bases fitting TRBD1. V shed 5 bases, J shed 2 bases, and the junction held 4 bases outside the gene matches. Germline V lookup: CDR1 SGDLS, CDR2 YYNGEE. There are 13 residues in the CDR3. The chain's CDR3 is CASRRTGAYEQYV. The CDR3 coding sequence is TGTGCCAGCAGAAGGACAGGTGCCTACGAGCAGTACGTC.

This chain uses TRBV12-3 or TRBV12-4 with TRBJ2-5, with TRBD2 identical over 7 bases. This CDR3 is 13 amino acids long. V gave up 8 bases and J gave up 4 bases; unmatched junction bases: 7. CDR3 coding DNA: TGTGCCAGCCATCCCGCGGGGGTAGAGACCCAGTACTTC. It yields the protein CASHPAGVETQYF.

V usage is TRBV7-2 and J usage is TRBJ2-3, with 9 bases that match TRBD2. The CDR3 is 18 amino acids. V shed 4 bases, J shed 2 bases, and the junction held 13 bases outside the gene matches. Germline-derived CDR1 and CDR2 are SGHTA and FQGNSA. This CDR3 reads CASSSMVLAGKITDTQYF. CDR3 bases: TGTGCCAGCAGCTCGATGGTCCTAGCGGGGAAGATCACAGATACGCAGTATTTT. The full variable domain, its missing parts supplied by reference TRBV7-2 and TRBJ2-3, is GAGVSQSPSNKVTEKGKDVELRCDPISGHTALYWYRQSLGQGLEFLIYFQGNSAPDKSGLPSDRFSAERTGGSVSTLTIQRTQQEDSAVYLCASSSMVLAGKITDTQYFGPGTRLTVL.

The chain couples TRBV4-2 to TRBJ1-2, with D possibly being TRBD1 (6 bases). CDR1 and CDR2 (germline): LGHNA, YNFKEQ. Trimming cost V 3 bases and J 10 bases, with 18 bases left between them. The CDR3 has 14 amino acids. CDR3 sequence: CASSQEGGDEDYTF. CDR3 sequence (DNA): TGTGCCAGCAGCCAGGAGGGGGGAGACGAGGACTACACCTTC.

The chain uses TRBV6-7 and TRBJ2-7; TRBD2 matches 10 bases. TRBV6-7 is an open reading frame, and its role is uncertain. Unmatched junction bases numbered 9, after V lost 6 bases and J lost 1 base. This CDR3 is 16 amino acids long. CDR3 bases: TGTGCCAGCAGCCACCGACTAGCGGGCCCTTCCTACGAGCAGTACGTC. Protein sequence: CASSHRLAGPSYEQYV.

A few counts support this clonotype. The V gene is TRBV7-8, the J gene TRBJ1-5, with TRBD1 matching over 7 bases. V gave up 1 base and J gave up 5 bases; unmatched junction bases: 8. The germline gives CDR1 SGHVS, CDR2 FQNEAQ. The CDR3 is 16 residues long. The DNA for the CDR3 is TGTGCCAGCAGCTTAGTTGGCAGGGGGTATGATCAGCCCCAGCATTTT. Translating it yields CASSLVGRGYDQPQHF.

This clonotype was seen a handful of times. The chain links TRBV12-3 or TRBV12-4 to TRBJ2-3; D might be TRBD1 (5 bases). Between the trimmed V and J ends, which lost 7 bases and 2 bases, there was a span of 10 bases. CDR3 size: 13 residues. This CDR3 is CASTDTTTDTQYF. The CDR3 DNA reads as TGTGCCAGCACGGACACCACCACAGATACGCAGTATTTT.

This clonotype has a handful of counts. This chain uses TRBV25-1 with TRBJ1-6; TRBD1 matches 10 bases. This CDR3 has 14 residues. V shed 10 bases, J shed 4 bases, and the junction held 4 bases outside the gene matches. Germline assignment: CDR1 MGHDK and CDR2 SYGVNS. CDR3 nucleotide sequence: TGTGCCACCCGGACAGGGGGATATAATTCACCCCTCCACTTT. This codes for CATRTGGYNSPLHF. Together with reference TRBV25-1 and TRBJ1-6, the CDR3 gives the full variable domain: EADIYQTPRYLVIGTGKKITLECSQTMGHDKMYWYQQDPGMELHLIHYSYGVNSTEKGDLSSESTVSRIRTEHFPLTLESARPSHTSQYLCATRTGGYNSPLHFGNGTRLTVT.

The chain links TRBV4-3 to TRBJ2-7; D remains ambiguous. V lost 0 bases and J lost 3, with 9 bases in between. Germline CDR1 LGHNA, CDR2 YSLEER. The CDR3 consists of 14 residues. The CDR3 loop is CASSQDLESYEQYF. Here the CDR3 DNA reads TGCGCCAGCAGCCAAGATTTGGAGAGCTACGAGCAGTACTTC.